Following are 26 T cell receptor beta chains from one sample sequenced in a study of T cells expressing NK-cell markers. TCRdb processed the 5' RACE reads again and assigns one entry to each CDR3 protein, with no DNA. The listing records roughly 390,000 distinct CDR3 sequences. What was sequenced was blood T cells: a sorted CD56 or NKG2C T cell subset, CD4+ or CD8+ T cells, or bulk PBMC T cells (not recorded which). The receptors were sampled from a man between 18 and 69 years old in good health.

The chain recombines TRBV11-2 with TRBJ2-1; TCRdb calls TRBD1, which cannot be checked without DNA. Germline CDR1 reads SGHAT; CDR2 reads FQNNGV. This CDR3 is 14 amino acids long. CDR3 loop: CASKPGQEYNEQFF.

The V and J genes are TRBV20-1 and TRBJ2-7; TCRdb calls TRBD2, which cannot be checked without DNA. The CDR3 sequence is 14 residues long. Looked up from germline, CDR1 is DFQATT and CDR2 is SNEGSKA (reference sequence). Here the CDR3 reads CSALAGWSSYEQYF.

The chain links TRBV6-1 to TRBJ1-4; TCRdb reports TRBD1, a call that lacks DNA to check it against. The CDR3 loop spans 20 amino acids. The germline V gene encodes CDR1 MNHNS and CDR2 SASEGT. CDR3 region: CASSEARDRGPRSTNEKLFF.

CDR3 region: CASSRSGMSQETQYF. V gene TRBV18 combines with J gene TRBJ2-5. Germline loops: CDR1 KGHSH, CDR2 LQKENI. The CDR3 loop spans 15 amino acids.

This chain links TRBV20-1 with TRBJ2-7. The CDR3 extends over 12 amino acids. Looked up from germline, CDR1 is DFQATT and CDR2 is SNEGSKA (reference sequence). CDR3 loop: CSAQKTPNEQYF.

The J gene is TRBJ1-4, the V gene TRBV6-5; TCRdb indicates TRBD1, and absent DNA this call remains unverified. CDR1 is MNHEY, CDR2 SVGAGI, per germline. This CDR3 is 13 amino acids long. Here the CDR3 reads CASSSLDREKLFF.

The chain uses TRBV5-1 and TRBJ2-5; as DNA is missing, the TRBD1 call by TCRdb cannot be tested. CDR3 length: 15 amino acids. The V gene's germline CDR1 is SGHRS and CDR2 YFSETQ. The CDR3 is CASSPLGNYQETQYF.

V and J are TRBV11-2 and TRBJ2-1; TCRdb calls TRBD2, which cannot be checked without DNA. CDR1 and CDR2 (germline): SGHAT, FQNNGV. The CDR3 runs to 15 residues. The CDR3 reads CASSLDRTSVDEQFF.

V usage is TRBV4-2 and J usage is TRBJ2-1; TCRdb's D gene call, TRBD1, goes unchecked for lack of DNA. This CDR3 is built from 13 residues. Germline V gives CDR1 LGHNA, CDR2 YNFKEQ. The CDR3 sequence is CASSQDWATGQFF.

The chain uses TRBV5-1 and TRBJ2-1; TCRdb picks TRBD1, but there is no DNA to check that call. The CDR3 loop spans 18 amino acids. The germline V gene has CDR1 SGHRS and CDR2 YFSETQ. CDR3 residues: CASSLSPRQGVGYNEQFF.

The CDR3 protein is CSAREGTAANEKLFF. V and J are TRBV20-1 and TRBJ1-4. The CDR3 spans 15 residues. Germline V gene lookup returns CDR1 DFQATT and CDR2 SNEGSKA (reference sequence).

V and J are TRBV20-1 and TRBJ2-7; lacking DNA, the TRBD2 call made by TCRdb goes unchecked. This CDR3 spans 14 amino acids. CDR1 is DFQATT and CDR2 is SNEGSKA in the germline V gene (reference sequence). The CDR3 loop reads CSALSGTSKYEQYF.

V gene TRBV5-6 combines with J gene TRBJ1-2; TCRdb's D call of TRBD1 is untestable without DNA. The germline CDR1 and CDR2 sequences are SGHDT and YYEEEE. The CDR3 is 16 residues long. The CDR3: CASSLVRDSFDSGYTF.

This chain joins TRBV7-9 and TRBJ1-3. CDR3 length: 13 residues. Per the germline V gene, CDR1 is SEHNR and CDR2 is FQNEAQ (reference sequence). The CDR3 sequence: CASSSNSGNTIYF.

The J gene is TRBJ2-1, the V gene TRBV28; absent DNA, TCRdb's TRBD2 call cannot be checked. The CDR3 runs 16 residues. Germline V CDR1 and CDR2: MDHEN, SYDVKM. This CDR3 reads CASRPLAGVSYNEQFF. The entire variable domain, with the rest obtained from reference TRBV28 and TRBJ2-1, is as follows: DVKVTQSSRYLVKRTGEKVFLECVQDMDHENMFWYRQDPGLGLRLIYFSYDVKMKEKGDIPEGYSVSREKKERFSLILESASTNQTSMYLCASRPLAGVSYNEQFFGPGTRLTVL.

V usage is TRBV6-1 and J usage is TRBJ1-1. This CDR3 is 13 amino acids long. The germline gives CDR1 MNHNS, CDR2 SASEGT. This CDR3 reads CASRAHKNTEAFF.

The gene calls are TRBV28 and TRBJ2-7; without DNA, the TCRdb call of TRBD1 cannot be checked. CDR1 and CDR2 (germline): MDHEN, SYDVKM. This CDR3 comprises 13 residues. CDR3 region: CASSAGRYYEQYF.

The V and J genes are TRBV14 and TRBJ1-1. This CDR3 spans 11 amino acids. CDR1 is SGHDN and CDR2 is FVKESK in the germline V gene. CDR3 protein: CASRRGVEAFF.

V usage is TRBV20-1 and J usage is TRBJ2-1. Germline lookup yields CDR1 DFQATT and CDR2 SNEGSKA (reference sequence). This CDR3 has 15 residues. The CDR3 spells CSASSDTSSYNEQFF.

The rearrangement uses TRBV18 and TRBJ2-5. Germline assignment: CDR1 KGHSH and CDR2 LQKENI. The CDR3 is made up of 15 amino acids. The CDR3 loop is CASSPPAVFQETQYF. Full variable domain (remainder filled in from reference TRBV18 and TRBJ2-5): NAGVMQNPRHLVRRRGQEARLRCSPMKGHSHVYWYRQLPEEGLKFMVYLQKENIIDESGMPKERFSAEFPKEGPSILRIQQVVRGDSAAYFCASSPPAVFQETQYFGPGTRLLVL.

The chain joins TRBV7-2 to TRBJ2-3. Germline CDR1 and CDR2: SGHTA and FQGNSA. CDR3 length: 11 amino acids. The CDR3 region is CASSYTDTQYF.

CDR3 sequence: CASSPNTSPVSYEQYF. V gene TRBV6-1 combines with J gene TRBJ2-7; the D call of TRBD2 rests on TCRdb alone, since no DNA is present to check it. Germline V gene data show CDR1 as MNHNS and CDR2 as SASEGT. The CDR3 has 16 residues.

CDR3 amino acids: CASSRTGTPEKLFF. The gene calls are TRBV12-3 or TRBV12-4 and TRBJ1-4; TCRdb's D call, TRBD1, is unchecked because there is no DNA. The CDR3 extends over 14 amino acids.

The V gene is TRBV18, the J gene TRBJ1-2; TCRdb designates TRBD1, a call that cannot be tested without DNA. Germline CDR1 and CDR2: KGHSH and LQKENI. CDR3 size: 14 residues. The CDR3 spells CASSPGQVIHGYTF.

This chain connects TRBV18 to TRBJ1-1. Per germline, CDR1 KGHSH and CDR2 LQKENI. The CDR3 contains 15 residues. CDR3 protein: CASSPLEGPITEAFF.

CDR3 amino acids: CASSQGARREAFF. The chain links TRBV3-1 to TRBJ1-1; TCRdb returns TRBD1, unconfirmable since there is no DNA. The CDR3 loop spans 13 amino acids. Germline CDR1 and CDR2: LGHDT and YNNKEL (reference sequence).